The present T cell receptor beta chain was sequenced within a study of cytomegalovirus exposure and HLA in healthy donors. In the study overall: Around 86 million unique TCRs, all from HLA-typed donors, were included in an early release of the data.

With regard to this clone: The antigen is undetermined.

Primers: 60 Vbeta forward and 13 Jbeta reverse. The assay was immunoSEQ multiplex PCR, and TCRdb's table has in-frame clones only and misses some. The data hold about 190,000 clones, with roughly 79% observed a single time. Study-wide findings and caveats: In vitro data verified a few CMV-associated chains as specific for CMV antigens. The authors enumerated around 150 TCR beta chains as linked to cytomegalovirus.

With 8 bases clipped from V and 7 bases from J, the junction kept 9 bases outside the gene matches. CDR1 and CDR2 (germline): MNHNS, SASEGT. The CDR3 has 15 residues. The sequenced sample was PBMCs. The source is a woman between 18 and 30 years old in good health and CMV-seronegative. The chain combines TRBV6-1 with TRBJ1-6; TRBD1 aligns across 9 bases. This chain's CDR3 is CASSTPGQGNSPLHF. In DNA, the CDR3 is TGTGCCAGCTCGACGCCGGGACAGGGAAATTCACCCCTCCACTTT.